A selection of T cell receptor beta chains follows, all from one sample in a study of cytomegalovirus exposure and HLA in healthy donors. Sequenced by immunoSEQ multiplex PCR; TCRdb stores in-frame clones only, minus some. The sample table includes some 96,000 clones. Sequencing was performed on PBMCs. The receptors shown here come from a young woman in good health and CMV-seronegative. CDR3s include the opening cysteine and the closing phenylalanine or tryptophan. The order of the fields is J gene, V gene, CDR3 protein.

TRBJ2-5 TRBV11-3 CASSPSPLGETQYF
TRBJ2-7 TRBV6-5 CASSYSGTFEQYF
TRBJ2-2 TRBV27 CASTISGNTGELFF
TRBJ1-1 TRBV6-4 CASRRQGGRVNTEAFF
TRBJ1-2 TRBV7-9 CASSLDTTNYGYTF
TRBJ1-3 TRBV6-5 CASSYDTGYGNTIYF
- TRBV29-1 CSVGGRTGSYEQYF
TRBJ1-2 TRBV5-6 CASSLGSGGYGYTF
TRBJ2-7 TRBV19 CASKDSSSYVEQYF
TRBJ1-6 TRBV7-6 CASSLGGIAYNSPLHF
TRBJ1-5 TRBV19 CASHTWGGGNQPQHF
TRBJ1-2 TRBV15 CATSRVPAGQISNYGYTF
TRBJ1-4 TRBV10-2 CASSSSGTGGNGEKLFF
- TRBV6-5 CASSLEEGSYEQYF
TRBJ2-7 TRBV20-1 CSALDYPEQYF
TRBJ1-1 TRBV30 CAWSVFGSVSKDSEAFF
TRBJ1-1 TRBV5-6 CASSVGAGEAFF
TRBJ2-7 TRBV19 CASSFPSQGEQYF
TRBJ1-1 TRBV7-3 CASSLGQGRAFF
TRBJ2-7 TRBV11-2 CASSLQTGAYEQYF
TRBJ2-5 TRBV2 CASSSQGGEETQYF
TRBJ2-6 TRBV28 CASSPGGASGANVLTF
TRBJ2-5 TRBV11-2 CASRLQETQYF
TRBJ2-5 TRBV7-9 CASSEGGTGRGKTQYF
TRBJ2-1 TRBV28 CASSLVQYNEQFF
TRBJ2-1 TRBV5-1 CASSLGADSYNEQFF
TRBJ1-1 TRBV27 CASSYLSDTEAFF
TRBJ2-2 TRBV2 CASVNGGGYTGELFF
TRBJ1-2 TRBV9 CASSARYGYTF
TRBJ2-3 TRBV10-1 CASGDGRAPNRQYF
TRBJ2-2 TRBV5-1 CASRGTANTGELFF
TRBJ1-2 TRBV27 CASSSPLGVGYTF
TRBJ1-3 TRBV7-6 CASSTQGSGNTIYF
TRBJ1-5 TRBV9 CASSAGGLGDQPQHF
- TRBV6-1 CASSEGGGPFSYEQYF
TRBJ2-7 TRBV5-1 CASSWGLAGAGEQYF
TRBJ2-1 TRBV4-2 CASSPPGGGYNEQFF
TRBJ1-2 TRBV28 CASSLEANYGYTF
TRBJ2-7 TRBV5-6 CASSAGVTFYEQYF
TRBJ2-5 TRBV9 CASSFRSGGAGETQYF
TRBJ1-2 TRBV7-3 CASSFPPGTNANYGYTF
TRBJ2-3 TRBV20-1 CSAEDTDTQYF
TRBJ2-5 TRBV6-5 CASSPRTGTRETQYF
TRBJ1-4 TRBV6-7 CASSYIRSLSEKLFF
TRBJ1-3 TRBV9 CASSVASRTGGSGNTIYF
TRBJ1-5 TRBV15 CATSRDTGQGDQPQHF
TRBJ2-3 TRBV5-4 CASSLKRGTSDTQYF
TRBJ2-7 TRBV19 CASSTPGLAYEQYF
TRBJ1-1 TRBV27 CASSPPRSSEAFF
TRBJ1-2 TRBV19 CASSKGATNYGYTF
TRBJ1-1 TRBV5-1 CASSPTGTGDTEAFF
TRBJ1-5 TRBV11-2 CASSWDIDQPQHF
TRBJ2-2 TRBV4-2 CASSPIAGEDTGELFF
TRBJ2-7 TRBV7-6 CASSLGWGPPSSYEQYF
TRBJ2-5 TRBV28 CASSLRGAQDDQYF